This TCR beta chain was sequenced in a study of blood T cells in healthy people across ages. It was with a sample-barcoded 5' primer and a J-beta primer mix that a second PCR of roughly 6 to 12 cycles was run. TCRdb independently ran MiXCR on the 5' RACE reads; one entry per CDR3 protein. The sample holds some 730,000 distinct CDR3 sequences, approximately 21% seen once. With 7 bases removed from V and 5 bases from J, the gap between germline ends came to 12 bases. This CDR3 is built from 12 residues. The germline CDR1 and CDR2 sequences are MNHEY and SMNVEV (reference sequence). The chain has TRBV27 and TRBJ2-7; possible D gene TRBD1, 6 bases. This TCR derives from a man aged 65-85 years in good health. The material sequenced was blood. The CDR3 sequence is CASTNRVHEQYF. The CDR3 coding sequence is TGTGCCAGCACAAACAGGGTTCACGAGCAGTACTTC.